The 13 T cell receptor beta chains below were found in one sample sequenced in a study of blood T cell repertoires in COVID-19. Method: immunoSEQ multiplex PCR; TCRdb's copy keeps in-frame clones and lacks some. Of approximately 240,000 clones listed, roughly 87% are singletons. Material for sequencing was PBMCs or T cells enriched from blood (not recorded which). The receptors here all came from a woman in her twenties or thirties with acute COVID-19.

The chain uses TRBV5-6 and TRBJ1-2; TRBD1 matches at 7 bases. J was trimmed by 0 bases and V by 3 bases; bases with no gene match: 2. Germline loops: CDR1 SGHDT, CDR2 YYEEEE. CDR3 size: 14 residues. CDR3 sequence reads: CASSSGTANYGYTF. The CDR3 region has the DNA TGTGCCAGCAGCTCCGGGACAGCTAACTATGGCTACACCTTC.

V and J are TRBV5-1 and TRBJ1-6; possibly TRBD1 for D (6 bases). CDR1 is SGHRS, CDR2 YFSETQ, per germline. The CDR3 is 18 amino acids. Trimming shortened V by 3 bases and J by 3 bases, and 19 bases separated the two germline ends. This CDR3 reads CASSSKSTQGRYNSPLHF. The CDR3, as DNA: TGCGCCAGCAGCTCAAAATCTACACAGGGTCGCTATAATTCACCCCTCCACTTT. Using reference TRBV5-1 and TRBJ1-6 for the parts outside the CDR3, the full variable domain is KAGVTQTPRYLIKTRGQQVTLSCSPISGHRSVSWYQQTPGQGLQFLFEYFSETQRNKGNFPGRFSGRQFSNSRSEMNVSTLELGDSALYLCASSSKSTQGRYNSPLHFGNGTRLTVT.

This clone turned up a few times. The genes are TRBV7-9 and TRBJ1-1; D is possibly TRBD1 (6 bases). The CDR3 contains 14 residues. Germline V gives CDR1 SEHNR, CDR2 FQNEAQ (reference sequence). Trimming cost V 5 bases and J 0 bases, with 10 bases left between them. The CDR3 protein is CASSHREMNTEAFF. CDR3 in DNA: TGTGCCAGCAGCCACAGGGAGATGAACACTGAAGCTTTCTTT.

The chain joins TRBV2 to TRBJ2-2; possibly TRBD2 for D (5 bases). The germline CDR1 and CDR2 sequences are SNHLY and FYNNEI. The germline V and J ends were trimmed by 6 bases and 5 bases, with 10 bases remaining between them. This CDR3 region has 13 residues. This CDR3 is CASSGKLTGELFF. Here the CDR3 DNA reads TGTGCCAGCAGCGGGAAGTTAACCGGGGAGCTGTTTTTT.

The chain combines TRBV19 with TRBJ1-5; D possibly corresponds to TRBD1 (5 bases). The V and J ends lost 4 bases and 3 bases respectively, with 10 bases between them. CDR3 length: 14 amino acids. Germline CDR1 reads LNHDA; CDR2 reads SQIVND (reference sequence). This CDR3 reads CASSTQGHNQPQHF. In nucleotides, the CDR3 is TGTGCCAGTAGTACCCAGGGCCACAATCAGCCCCAGCATTTT.

The chain links TRBV7-9 to TRBJ2-2; D uncertain. The CDR3 sequence is 12 residues long. Germline CDR1 reads SEHNR; CDR2 reads FQNEAQ (reference sequence). Trimming stripped 8 bases from V and 0 bases from J, with 4 bases between. Here the CDR3 DNA reads TGTGCCAGCCAAACGAACACCGGGGAGCTGTTTTTT. Its protein product is CASQTNTGELFF.

CDR3: CASSQSRLQETQYF. For the CDR3, the DNA is TGCGCCAGCAGTCAATCGCGGCTCCAAGAGACCCAGTACTTC. J is TRBJ2-5 and V is TRBV23-1, with no clear D. TRBV23-1 is an ORF, and what it does is uncertain. CDR3 size: 14 residues. The V gene lost 0 bases and the J gene lost 1 base, with 6 bases spanning the gap.

The chain carries TRBV7-3 and TRBJ2-2; 9 nucleotides match TRBD2. Trimming took 5 bases from V and 3 from J; bases not matched to a gene: 1. The CDR3 has 14 residues. Germline V CDR1 and CDR2: SGHTA, FQGTGA. In nucleotides, the CDR3 is TGTGCCAGCAGCGCGGGAGGGGACACCGGGGAGCTGTTTTTT. Translated: CASSAGGDTGELFF.

J is TRBJ1-1 and V is TRBV11-2; 7 bases match TRBD1. V lost 4 bases and J lost 3; bases outside the gene matches: 5. Germline V gives CDR1 SGHAT, CDR2 FQNNGV. CDR3 size: 14 residues. The CDR3 bases are TGTGCCAGCAGCTATGACAGGGTGCACACTGAAGCTTTCTTT. This encodes CASSYDRVHTEAFF. Drawing the rest from reference TRBV11-2 and TRBJ1-1, the complete variable domain is EAGVAQSPRYKIIEKRQSVAFWCNPISGHATLYWYQQILGQGPKLLIQFQNNGVVDDSQLPKDRFSAERLKGVDSTLKIQPAKLEDSAVYLCASSYDRVHTEAFFGQGTRLTVV.

The V gene is TRBV6-5, the J gene TRBJ2-7; TRBD1 might be the D (5 bases). V lost 6 bases and J lost 6, with 9 bases in between. Germline-derived CDR1 and CDR2 are MNHEY and SVGAGI. This CDR3 contains 11 residues. As DNA, the CDR3 is TGTGCCAGCAGGGGGCCAAGCGAGCAGTACTTC. This sequence encodes CASRGPSEQYF.

The chain combines TRBV6-2 or TRBV6-3 with TRBJ1-2; no firm D call. The V end lost 5 bases, the J end lost 7 bases, and 11 bases lay between the germline ends. Germline V CDR1 and CDR2: MNHEY, SVGEGT. The CDR3 has 12 residues. The CDR3 DNA is TGTGCCAGCAGTCTTCACAAAAGTGGCTACACCTTC. It yields the protein CASSLHKSGYTF.

This clone was detected only once. The V gene is TRBV9, the J gene TRBJ1-4; maybe TRBD1 (5 bases). CDR1 SGDLS and CDR2 YYNGEE come from the germline V gene. The V end was cut by 6 bases, the J end by 0 bases, with 12 bases between. The CDR3 has 15 residues. The CDR3 nucleotides read TGTGCCAGCACCCAGGGCCCGACAACTAATGAAAAACTGTTTTTT. It encodes CASTQGPTTNEKLFF.

This chain uses TRBV11-2 with TRBJ2-7, with 8 bases that match TRBD2. This CDR3 spans 14 amino acids. V gave up 4 bases and J gave up 3 bases; unmatched junction bases: 5. The germline gives CDR1 SGHAT, CDR2 FQNNGV. The CDR3 spells CASSSGGASYEQYF. Here the CDR3 DNA reads TGTGCCAGCAGCTCCGGGGGGGCCAGCTACGAGCAGTACTTC. Drawing the rest from reference TRBV11-2 and TRBJ2-7, the complete variable domain is EAGVAQSPRYKIIEKRQSVAFWCNPISGHATLYWYQQILGQGPKLLIQFQNNGVVDDSQLPKDRFSAERLKGVDSTLKIQPAKLEDSAVYLCASSSGGASYEQYFGPGTRLTVT.